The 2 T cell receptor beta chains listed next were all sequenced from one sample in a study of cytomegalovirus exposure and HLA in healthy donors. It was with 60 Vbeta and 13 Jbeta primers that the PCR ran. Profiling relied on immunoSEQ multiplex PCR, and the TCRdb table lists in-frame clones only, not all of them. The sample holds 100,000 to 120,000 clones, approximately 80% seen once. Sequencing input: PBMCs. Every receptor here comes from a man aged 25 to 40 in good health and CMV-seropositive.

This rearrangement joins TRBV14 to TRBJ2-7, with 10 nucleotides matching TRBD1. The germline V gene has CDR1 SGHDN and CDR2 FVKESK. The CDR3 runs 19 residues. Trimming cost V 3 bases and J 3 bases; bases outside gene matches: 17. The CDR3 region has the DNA TGTGCCAGCAGCCATTGTCCGGGACAGGGGTTCATCGCCATCTACGAGCAGTACTTC. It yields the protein CASSHCPGQGFIAIYEQYF.

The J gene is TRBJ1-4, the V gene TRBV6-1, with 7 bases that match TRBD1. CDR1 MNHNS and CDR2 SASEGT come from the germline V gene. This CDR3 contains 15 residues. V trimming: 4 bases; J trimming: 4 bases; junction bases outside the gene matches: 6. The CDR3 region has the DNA TGTGCCAGCAGTGTTACAGGGGCTTATAATGAAAAACTGTTTTTT. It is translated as CASSVTGAYNEKLFF.